This T cell receptor beta chain was captured in a study of T-cell memory formation after mild COVID-19. About the research overall: TCR clusters largely stayed donor specific.

CDR3 length: 15 amino acids. Per germline, CDR1 MNHEY and CDR2 SMNVEV (reference sequence). V lost 5 bases, J lost 5 bases, and 8 bases stayed unmatched. Barcoded TCR alpha and TCR beta cDNA libraries with UMIs came from 5'RACE using constant-segment primers. TCRdb re-analysed the 5' RACE reads in MiXCR, keeping a single row per CDR3 protein. The sample yields 190,000 or so distinct CDR3 sequences, about 20% seen once. Sequencing was done on a sample of PBMCs or a T cell subset sorted from them (not recorded which). The chain recombines TRBV27 with TRBJ2-7; 11 bases are shared with TRBD2. The sequence was collected from an adult woman who had mild COVID-19 (a few samples of this study predate the infection). Cell type and time point are not known. CDR3 bases: TGTGCCAGCAGTCCCGTAGCGGGAGGGATCGACGAGCAGTACTTC. As protein: CASSPVAGGIDEQYF.